The 8 T cell receptor beta chains given below trace back to one sample, sequenced in a study of T cells after yellow fever vaccination. Each CDR3 protein gets one entry after TCRdb re-called the 5' RACE reads with MiXCR. The sample contains about 340,000 distinct CDR3 sequences, under 5% of which appear only once. The sequenced sample was PBMCs, obtained 5 days after the yellow fever booster vaccination. These receptors originate from a man younger than 35 who received the YFV17D yellow fever vaccine.

Turning to this clonotype: Its ends do not fully match the called genes, so a read error is possible. CDR3 bases: TGTGCCAGCTCGCCACTAGCGGGGGCCGACTACCAAGAGACCCAGTACTTC. Protein: CASSPLAGADYQETQYF. The chain carries TRBV18 and TRBJ2-5; 11 bases align to TRBD2. This CDR3 has 17 residues. Germline values: CDR1 KGHSH, CDR2 LQKENI.

This clonotype was counted ten times or more. In DNA form, the CDR3 reads TGTGCCAGCAGTTTTCTACCGGGCACGGGCACTGAAGCTTTCTTT. As protein: CASSFLPGTGTEAFF. V usage is TRBV12-3 or TRBV12-4 and J usage is TRBJ1-1; the D is unclear. Trimming removed 3 bases from V and 4 bases from J, with 15 bases in between. The CDR3 is 15 amino acids.

This clonotype turned up a few times. V and J are TRBV5-4 and TRBJ2-7; D remains ambiguous. V was trimmed by 4 bases and J by 1 base, leaving 9 bases between them. CDR3 length: 13 residues. From germline, CDR1 is SGHNT and CDR2 YYREEE (reference sequence). The DNA for the CDR3 is TGTGCCAGCAGCCCCAATCCTTCCTACGAGCAGTACTTC. Translation: CASSPNPSYEQYF.

This clonotype was seen at least ten times. DNA for the CDR3: TGCGCCAGCAGCCGCGCGGGCCAGGGGCTGGATGAAGCTTTCTTT. Translating it yields CASSRAGQGLDEAFF. The J gene is TRBJ1-1, the V gene TRBV4-1; TRBD1 is a possible D gene (6 bases). Germline CDR1 reads MGHRA; CDR2 reads YSYEKL. Trimming pared 4 bases from V and 7 bases from J, leaving 19 bases between. The CDR3 has 15 amino acids.

The genes are TRBV11-2 and TRBJ2-7, with D tentatively TRBD1 (6 bases). The CDR3 consists of 12 residues. Germline V gene data show CDR1 as SGHAT and CDR2 as FQNNGV. V gave up 8 bases and J gave up 5 bases, with 13 bases separating them. CDR3 in amino acids: CASRTGKHEQYV. The CDR3, as DNA: TGTGCCAGCCGAACAGGGAAACACGAGCAGTACGTC.

This clonotype was found a few times. The chain has TRBV24-1 and TRBJ1-5; 10 bases align to TRBD1. V lost 2 bases, J lost 7 bases, and 1 base stayed unmatched. This CDR3 region has 14 residues. The V gene's germline CDR1 is KGHDR and CDR2 SFDVKD. The CDR3 loop reads CATSDSTGGQPQHF. The CDR3 DNA is TGTGCCACCAGTGATTCGACAGGGGGCCAGCCCCAGCATTTT.

The chain employs TRBV23-1 and TRBJ2-3; TRBD1 matches 9 bases. TRBV23-1 is an ORF for which the function is uncertain. The CDR3 length is 18 residues. V shed 3 bases, J shed 5 bases, and the junction held 15 bases outside the gene matches. The CDR3 nucleotides are TGCGCCAGCAGTCAGGGACAGGGTAACGGCGGGTCTTTAGATACGCAGTATTTT. Its translation is CASSQGQGNGGSLDTQYF.

The J gene is TRBJ1-5, the V gene TRBV12-3 or TRBV12-4; no definite D call. This CDR3 contains 12 residues. The ends were cut back, 7 bases at V and 7 bases at J, with 11 bases in the middle. CDR3: CASTLGLQPQHF. CDR3 bases: TGTGCCAGCACCCTAGGGTTACAGCCCCAGCATTTT.